These 22 T cell receptor beta chains came from one sample sequenced in a study of blood T cell repertoires in COVID-19. The table came from immunoSEQ multiplex PCR; TCRdb's copy has only in-frame clones and leaves some out. The table shows tens of thousands of clones, with 65% to 85% occurring only once. Sequenced: peripheral blood. These receptors came from a woman of 80 years or more with acute or convalescent COVID-19.

This clone was observed a handful of times. The chain recombines TRBV27 with TRBJ2-5; 10 nucleotides line up with TRBD2. Germline-derived CDR1 and CDR2 are MNHEY and SMNVEV (reference sequence). The V gene end was trimmed by 5 bases and the J gene end by 2 bases; junction bases not matched to a gene: 5. The CDR3 extends over 15 amino acids. CDR3 sequence reads: CASSQTSGRQETQYF. The CDR3 bases are TGTGCCAGCAGTCAGACTAGCGGGCGACAAGAGACCCAGTACTTC.

The chain carries TRBV5-1 and TRBJ1-1; 11 bases line up with TRBD1. With 0 bases clipped from V and 1 base from J, the junction kept 2 bases outside the gene matches. Germline CDR1 SGHRS, CDR2 YFSETQ. The CDR3 is made up of 16 amino acids. The CDR3: CASSLAGQGANTEAFF. Here the CDR3 DNA reads TGCGCCAGCAGCTTGGCAGGACAGGGGGCGAACACTGAAGCTTTCTTT.

The rearrangement joins TRBV3-1 (or the pseudogene TRBV3-2) to TRBJ2-2, with TRBD1 matching over 9 bases. V lost 4 bases, J lost 3 bases, and 3 bases stayed unmatched. This CDR3 is built from 15 residues. Germline V lookup: CDR1 LGHDT, CDR2 YNNKEL (reference sequence). The CDR3 DNA reads as TGTGCCAGCAGCCCCCGGGACAGGGACACCGGGGAGCTGTTTTTT. Encoded protein: CASSPRDRDTGELFF.

The rearrangement joins TRBV7-8 to TRBJ2-5; 7 bases are a match to TRBD2. V gave up 1 base and J gave up 5 bases; unmatched junction bases: 7. The CDR3 has 15 amino acids. CDR1 is SGHVS and CDR2 is FQNEAQ in the germline V gene. CDR3 protein: CASSLGAGLGETQYF. In nucleotides, the CDR3 is TGTGCCAGCAGCTTAGGAGCGGGATTAGGGGAGACCCAGTACTTC.

This clone has only a few counts. The V call is TRBV7-2, the J call TRBJ1-2, with no clear D. CDR3 length: 13 amino acids. V gave up 2 bases and J gave up 8 bases, with 12 bases separating them. Germline CDR1 SGHTA, CDR2 FQGNSA. The CDR3 DNA reads as TGTGCCAGCAGCTTATCGGGGTTTCGCGGCTACACCTTC. Translated, it gives CASSLSGFRGYTF.

The rearrangement joins TRBV5-1 to TRBJ1-5; 8 bases are shared with TRBD1. The germline V gene encodes CDR1 SGHRS and CDR2 YFSETQ. J was trimmed by 0 bases and V by 5 bases; bases with no gene match: 4. This CDR3 spans 15 amino acids. The CDR3 DNA sequence: TGCGCCAGCAGTCCTGGGACAGGTAGCAATCAGCCCCAGCATTTT. It encodes CASSPGTGSNQPQHF.

The V call is TRBV19, the J call TRBJ1-1; the match to TRBD1 covers 8 bases. The V gene end was trimmed by 4 bases and the J gene end by 5 bases; junction bases not matched to a gene: 6. Germline loops: CDR1 LNHDA, CDR2 SQIVND (reference sequence). The CDR3 loop spans 14 amino acids. CDR3 DNA sequence: TGTGCCAGTAGTAACCAGGGGGCGAAGACTGAAGCTTTCTTT. Its protein product is CASSNQGAKTEAFF.

In its sample, this clone was seen once. V gene TRBV19 combines with J gene TRBJ2-7, with 12 nucleotides matching TRBD2. V lost 5 bases, J lost 2 bases, and 10 bases stayed unmatched. The CDR3 totals 17 residues. Germline assignment: CDR1 LNHDA and CDR2 SQIVND (reference sequence). The CDR3 bases are TGTGCCAGTAGTTTCACCCCGGGACTAGCGGGCACCTACGAGCAGTACTTC. Protein: CASSFTPGLAGTYEQYF.

This chain joins TRBV28 and TRBJ1-5, with 9 bases that match TRBD1. With V trimmed by 3 bases and J by 4 bases, 1 base remained unmatched. The CDR3 runs to 14 residues. The germline CDR1 and CDR2 sequences are MDHEN and SYDVKM. The CDR3: CASSLGQGNQPQHF. As DNA, the CDR3 is TGTGCCAGCAGTTTGGGACAGGGTAATCAGCCCCAGCATTTT.

The J gene is TRBJ1-1, the V gene TRBV6-6; 7 bases agree with TRBD1. Germline-derived CDR1 and CDR2 are MNHNY and SVGAGI (reference sequence). This CDR3 contains 13 residues. Trimming at V came to 5 bases and at J to 3 bases, leaving 3 bases not matched to a gene. As DNA, the CDR3 is TGTGCCAGCAGTAACGACAGGGACACTGAAGCTTTCTTT. As protein: CASSNDRDTEAFF.

The chain has TRBV7-9 and TRBJ2-7; the D is unclear. CDR1 is SEHNR, CDR2 FQNEAQ, per germline (reference sequence). Trimming took off 8 bases at V and 0 bases at J, with 14 bases between the two ends. The CDR3 contains 14 residues. CDR3 residues: CASSAAGFSYEQYF. As DNA, the CDR3 is TGTGCCAGCTCGGCGGCCGGTTTCTCCTACGAGCAGTACTTC.

Of note for this clone: One end of the junction varies from germline; a read error may be responsible. V gene TRBV18 combines with J gene TRBJ2-7; 10 bases are a match to TRBD2. CDR3 length equals 16 residues. Germline values: CDR1 KGHSH, CDR2 LQKENI. The DNA for the CDR3 is TGTACCAGCTCACCATCCCGCGGTAGCGGGAGGCCTGAGCAGTACTTC. Protein: CTSSPSRGSGRPEQYF.

The rearrangement joins TRBV19 to TRBJ2-1, with 10 nucleotides matching TRBD2. Germline V gives CDR1 LNHDA, CDR2 SQIVND (reference sequence). This CDR3 comprises 15 residues. V was clipped by 4 bases and J by 7 bases; unmatched bases: 7. The CDR3 DNA follows: TGTGCCAGTAGTAACAGCGGGAGGGCGGGTAATGAGCAGTTCTTC. This codes for CASSNSGRAGNEQFF. Together with reference TRBV19 and TRBJ2-1, the CDR3 gives the full variable domain: DGGITQSPKYLFRKEGQNVTLSCEQNLNHDAMYWYRQDPGQGLRLIYYSQIVNDFQKGDIAEGYSVSREKKESFPLTVTSAQKNPTAFYLCASSNSGRAGNEQFFGPGTRLTVL.

V and J are TRBV20-1 and TRBJ1-2; D remains unclear. The CDR3 runs 12 residues. V was pared by 3 bases and J by 1 base, with 6 bases between. Germline V gene lookup returns CDR1 DFQATT and CDR2 SNEGSKA (reference sequence). The CDR3 DNA sequence: TGCAGTGCTAGTTCTGTTAACTATGGCTACACCTTC. Translation gives CSASSVNYGYTF.

This clone has just a few counts. The chain links TRBV10-3 to TRBJ2-7, with D possibly TRBD2 on 5 matching bases. V was cut by 7 bases and J by 2 bases, with 15 bases left in between. The CDR3 runs 14 residues. Germline values: CDR1 ENHRY, CDR2 SYGVKD. CDR3 in amino acids: CAITNGISTYEQYF. CDR3 nucleotide sequence: TGTGCCATCACGAACGGGATCTCGACCTACGAGCAGTACTTC.

This chain connects TRBV29-1 to TRBJ1-2, with 7 nucleotides matching TRBD1. The CDR3 is 12 amino acids. With 4 bases clipped from V and 3 bases from J, the junction kept 2 bases outside the gene matches. From germline, CDR1 is SQVTM and CDR2 ANQGSEA. The CDR3 spells CSVAQGDYGYTF. For the CDR3, the DNA is TGCAGCGTTGCTCAGGGGGACTATGGCTACACCTTC. Full variable domain (missing parts from reference TRBV29-1 and TRBJ1-2): SAVISQKPSRDICQRGTSLTIQCQVDSQVTMMFWYRQQPGQSLTLIATANQGSEATYESGFVIDKFPISRPNLTFSTLTVSNMSPEDSSIYLCSVAQGDYGYTFGSGTRLTVV.

This clone was observed many times. The chain's CDR3 is CASSKGLGQPQHF. The CDR3 DNA reads as TGTGCCAGTAGTAAGGGGCTCGGACAGCCCCAGCATTTT. This sequence joins TRBV19 and TRBJ1-5; D may be TRBD1 (5 bases). V lost 4 bases, J lost 7 bases, and 11 bases lay in between. The length of the CDR3 is 13 residues. Germline values: CDR1 LNHDA, CDR2 SQIVND (reference sequence). The entire variable domain, with the rest obtained from reference TRBV19 and TRBJ1-5, is as follows: DGGITQSPKYLFRKEGQNVTLSCEQNLNHDAMYWYRQDPGQGLRLIYYSQIVNDFQKGDIAEGYSVSREKKESFPLTVTSAQKNPTAFYLCASSKGLGQPQHFGDGTRLSIL.

The rearrangement joins TRBV3-1 (or the pseudogene TRBV3-2) to TRBJ2-7, with 10 bases that match TRBD2. From germline, CDR1 is LGHDT and CDR2 YNNKEL (reference sequence). The J segment lost 0 bases and the V segment lost 4 bases, leaving 18 bases of the junction unmatched. This CDR3 comprises 20 residues. Here the CDR3 reads CASSPVRRSGRASSSYEQYF. Here the CDR3 DNA reads TGTGCCAGCAGCCCTGTAAGAAGGAGCGGGAGGGCTTCCTCCTCCTACGAGCAGTACTTC.

The chain is built from TRBV15 and TRBJ2-3; the D gene is possibly TRBD1 (5 bases). The CDR3 extends over 14 amino acids. Trimming took 6 bases from V and 1 from J, leaving 11 bases between them. The germline CDR1 and CDR2 sequences are LNHNV and YYDKDF (reference sequence). DNA for the CDR3: TGTGCCACCAGTGTCGGACACCGCACAGATACGCAGTATTTT. It is translated as CATSVGHRTDTQYF.

The J gene is TRBJ2-1, the V gene TRBV11-2; no clear D. The ends were cut back, 3 bases at V and 10 bases at J, with 13 bases in the middle. The CDR3 covers 13 residues. CDR1 and CDR2 from the germline V gene are SGHAT and FQNNGV. The CDR3 DNA is TGTGCCAGCAGCTTCGGGTATGCCGGGGAGCAGTTCTTC. The encoded protein is CASSFGYAGEQFF. Based on the CDR3 plus reference TRBV11-2 and TRBJ2-1, the full variable domain is EAGVAQSPRYKIIEKRQSVAFWCNPISGHATLYWYQQILGQGPKLLIQFQNNGVVDDSQLPKDRFSAERLKGVDSTLKIQPAKLEDSAVYLCASSFGYAGEQFFGPGTRLTVL.

The chain recombines TRBV11-3 with TRBJ2-7; D is perhaps TRBD2 (7 bases). This CDR3 is 13 amino acids long. Trimming cost V 5 bases and J 6 bases, with 14 bases left between them. CDR1 is SGHNT, CDR2 YENEEA, per germline. The CDR3 nucleotides read TGTGCCAGCAGCCCAAGGGAGGGGGGCGAGCAGTACTTC. Protein sequence: CASSPREGGEQYF.

The V and J genes are TRBV12-5 and TRBJ2-2, with TRBD2 matching 7 bases. Germline V gene sequence: CDR1 LGHNT, CDR2 FRNRAP. The CDR3 has 17 amino acids. Trimming took 5 bases from V and 5 from J; bases not matched to a gene: 14. The CDR3, as DNA: TGTGCTAGTGGTCCCCGCAGAGTGAGGGGAGGGACCGGGGAGCTGTTTTTT. This codes for CASGPRRVRGGTGELFF.